This T cell receptor beta chain was sequenced during a study of cytomegalovirus exposure and HLA in healthy donors. The PCR was carried out with 60 Vbeta primers and 13 Jbeta primers. Repertoires were generated with immunoSEQ multiplex PCR, while TCRdb's copy carries only in-frame clones and drops some. Of 180,000 or so clones in the sample, around 79% were seen once. The CDR3 sequence is 15 residues long. Study results and limitations: Association with HLA alleles at 0.05 false discovery rate was found for around 17,000 TCR beta sequences in a later analysis. Fewer N-insertions than the roughly 670-donor mean were reportedly shown by an Asian-associated ancestry cluster in a later analysis.

With regard to this clone: What it recognizes is unknown.

Sequenced input: PBMCs. The J gene is TRBJ2-2, the V gene TRBV21-1; TRBD1 was called by the table and not checked on the DNA. TRBV21-1 has pseudogene status. The receptor comes from a man aged 45 to 65 in good health and CMV-seropositive. The CDR3 nucleotides are TGTGCCAGCAGCAACGGGACAGGGTACACCGGGGAGCTGTTTTTT. It encodes CASSNGTGYTGELFF.